This T cell receptor (beta chain) is from a study of blood T cell repertoires in COVID-19 (dated by TCRdb to 2020 to 2022). As for the study more broadly: Samples from collaborators originated in the United States, Italy and Spain and spanned both the acute and convalescent phases of COVID-19. Deeply sampled blood TCRbeta repertoires from subjects exposed to, actively infected with, or recovered from COVID-19 were included in the dataset. Nearly every sample came with metadata listing a de-identified subject ID, COVID-19 status, age in years and sex. The material from the prospective study consisted of cDNA or gDNA derived from T cells, B-cell-depleted T cells, or PBMCs. Samples came from the ongoing ImmuneRACE study (first 160 participants) plus 1,254 subjects from 6 global collaborators. The repertoires were released in a freely available public database intended as a resource for research on the immune response to SARS-CoV-2. Where available, HLA class I and class II types were taken from metadata supplied by the sample provider and were not determined by assay-based typing. Broader findings and caveats from the paper: Clinical and demographic metadata were provided uncurated, with the amount varying by source and participant.

Points on this clone: It has no known antigen specificity. Base quality data are lacking; no much larger clone is found one base away.

TCRbeta CDR3 regions were amplified from genomic DNA using the immunoSEQ Assay, a bias-controlled multiplex PCR. The original methods were these. Nucleated cell counts per sample were estimated from amplification of reference gene primers within the assay. To quantify the absolute abundance of each unique TCRbeta CDR3 rearrangement, sequence reads were collapsed and filtered. For each sample, productive Simpson clonality was calculated by taking the square root of Simpson's diversity index across productive rearrangements. Sourced from immuneACCESS, this table was stored by TCRdb with only in-frame sequences that have V and J called. A share of the clones is absent; for the studies checked, an unresolved V gene accounts for under half, and the remainder has no known explanation. The D gene and trimming were derived from the DNA, and the V and J assignments and clone size from that table. For this sample there are about 58,000 clones; approximately 90% appear just once. The ten largest clones represent around 1.5% of the sample.

The collaborating institutions used their own protocols to collect whole blood in K2EDTA tubes. For TCRbeta analysis, collaborator samples were shipped as frozen whole blood, as isolated PBMCs, or as DNA extracted from either sample type. Material for sequencing was peripheral blood. The TCR was taken from a man aged 60-69 years with acute or convalescent COVID-19.

The CDR3 reads as follows: CASNQQGKTDTQYF. In nucleotide form, the sequence is TGTGCCAGCAATCAACAGGGGAAGACAGATACGCAGTATTTT. The V and J genes are TRBV6-5 and TRBJ2-3, with TRBD1 matching 7 junction bases. In the germline V gene, CDR1 corresponds to MNHEY and CDR2 to SVGAGI. The CDR3 numbers 14 residues from cysteine through phenylalanine. Just CDR3 DNA is preserved here, 42 bases in frame from base 1. Here V drops 7 bases and J drops 3 bases, and the junction holds 7 bases not matched to any gene.